Following are 30 T cell receptor beta chains from one sample sequenced in a study of CD8 T cells in Susac syndrome (dated by TCRdb to the late 2010s). Library prep was done by the immunoSEQ multiplex PCR assay. RNA was extracted using the RNeasy kit, and about 0.45 to 1 ug of the RNA was reverse transcribed with random hexamers. TCRdb's own reprocessing of the public reads used fastp at Q25 and MiXCR and kept productive beta chains. Each entry is one CDR3 protein sequence, shown with its most common DNA and genes. This sample is represented by approximately 140,000 distinct CDR3 sequences; roughly 96% of them were singletons. Over 0.095% of the sample rests with the top ten. Sequenced sample: CD4+ T cells from PBMCs. Receptor source: a human donor with multiple sclerosis.

The V gene is TRBV5-6, the J gene TRBJ1-4; D call uncertain. V dropped 0 bases and J dropped 0 bases, with 9 bases sitting between them. This CDR3 region has 16 residues. The germline V gene encodes CDR1 SGHDT and CDR2 YYEEEE. Here the CDR3 reads CASSLDLSATNEKLFF. The CDR3 coding sequence is TGTGCCAGCAGCTTGGACCTATCCGCAACTAATGAAAAACTGTTTTTT.

This rearrangement joins TRBV7-2 to TRBJ2-5; 8 bases map to TRBD2. V lost 4 bases and J lost 5; bases outside the gene matches: 15. This CDR3 has 17 residues. Looked up from germline, CDR1 is SGHTA and CDR2 is FQGNSA. The chain's CDR3 is CASSSSLIGRAGETQYF. The CDR3 region has the DNA TGTGCCAGCAGCTCCTCCCTCATCGGGAGGGCCGGTGAGACCCAGTACTTC.

The CDR3 reads CASSHSGSPADTQYF. In nucleotides, the CDR3 is TGCGCCAGCAGCCACAGTGGGAGCCCCGCAGATACGCAGTATTTT. V gene TRBV4-1 combines with J gene TRBJ2-3; possible D gene TRBD2, 5 bases. The germline gives CDR1 MGHRA, CDR2 YSYEKL. V lost 3 bases to trimming and J lost 4 bases, with 14 bases between them. This CDR3 is built from 15 residues.

The chain combines TRBV6-2 or TRBV6-3 with TRBJ1-5; 8 nucleotides agree with TRBD1. V lost 2 bases and J lost 7; bases outside the gene matches: 7. CDR1 and CDR2 (germline): MNHEY, SVGEGT. This CDR3 has 15 amino acids. The CDR3 loop reads CASSYDRGVGQPQHF. CDR3 in DNA: TGTGCCAGCAGTTACGACAGGGGAGTGGGACAGCCCCAGCATTTT.

This sequence joins TRBV7-3 and TRBJ2-5; 7 positions match TRBD2. The V gene end was trimmed by 1 base and the J gene end by 5 bases; junction bases not matched to a gene: 4. This CDR3 spans 14 amino acids. Germline CDR1 and CDR2: SGHTA and FQGTGA. CDR3 sequence (DNA): TGTGCCAGCAGCTTAATAGGAGCGGGGGAGACCCAGTACTTC. This translates into CASSLIGAGETQYF.

The chain is built from TRBV30 and TRBJ1-1; D gene ambiguous. Looked up from germline, CDR1 is GTSNPN and CDR2 is SVGIG (reference sequence). The CDR3 totals 13 residues. Trimming removed 5 bases from V and 1 base from J, with 11 bases in between. CDR3 sequence: CAWAPRTNTEAFF. For the CDR3, the DNA is TGTGCCTGGGCCCCGAGGACGAACACTGAAGCTTTCTTT.

This clonotype was seen a single time. The genes are TRBV15 and TRBJ2-5; 8 bases are shared with TRBD2. The CDR3 has 17 residues. Germline V gene sequence: CDR1 LNHNV, CDR2 YYDKDF (reference sequence). V shed 8 bases, J shed 0 bases, and the junction held 14 bases outside the gene matches. The CDR3 coding sequence is TGTGCCACCCGTCATGGACTAGCAGCTTGGTACCAAGAGACCCAGTACTTC. This encodes CATRHGLAAWYQETQYF. The whole variable domain, filled in from reference TRBV15 and TRBJ2-5, reads DAMVIQNPRYQVTQFGKPVTLSCSQTLNHNVMYWYQQKSSQAPKLLFHYYDKDFNNEADTPDNFQSRRPNTSFCFLDIRSPGLGDTAMYLCATRHGLAAWYQETQYFGPGTRLLVL.

The J gene is TRBJ1-5, the V gene TRBV6-1, with 7 nucleotides matching TRBD1. Germline CDR1 and CDR2: MNHNS and SASEGT. This CDR3 has 17 residues. V gave up 7 bases and J gave up 1 base; unmatched junction bases: 13. CDR3 protein: CASMPSDRAGSNQPQHF. CDR3 DNA sequence: TGTGCCAGCATGCCCTCTGACAGGGCAGGGAGCAATCAGCCCCAGCATTTT.

The genes are TRBV29-1 and TRBJ2-1, with a possible D match to TRBD2 (6 bases). Between the trimmed V and J ends, which lost 4 bases and 7 bases, there was a span of 11 bases. CDR3 length equals 12 residues. In germline, CDR1 is SQVTM, CDR2 ANQGSEA. This CDR3 is CSVGGVVNEQFF. In DNA form, the CDR3 reads TGCAGCGTTGGGGGGGTAGTAAATGAGCAGTTCTTC.

V usage is TRBV5-5 and J usage is TRBJ1-2, with TRBD1 identical over 9 bases. The V segment lost 0 bases and the J segment 8 bases; nucleotides outside the gene matches: 11. Germline-derived CDR1 and CDR2 are SGHKS and YYEKEE (reference sequence). The CDR3 runs to 16 residues. The CDR3 nucleotides are TGTGCCAGCAGCTTGGAGCTGGGACAGGGTCTTCGGGGCTACACCTTC. It encodes CASSLELGQGLRGYTF.

V gene TRBV7-3 combines with J gene TRBJ1-2, with 8 bases that match TRBD1. After removal of 2 bases from V and 5 bases from J, the junction contained 7 bases not matched to a gene. The CDR3 sequence is 15 residues long. Per germline, CDR1 SGHTA and CDR2 FQGTGA. CDR3 DNA sequence: TGTGCCAGCAGCTTATATCCGGACAGGGTGTATGGCTACACCTTC. This gives the protein CASSLYPDRVYGYTF.

The chain is built from TRBV27 and TRBJ2-3; the match to TRBD2 covers 9 bases. The CDR3 sequence is 13 residues long. Germline-derived CDR1 and CDR2 are MNHEY and SMNVEV (reference sequence). The ends lost 6 bases at V and 5 bases at J; junction bases unmatched: 3. The CDR3 DNA follows: TGTGCCAGCAGGATAGCGGGAGAAGATACGCAGTATTTT. This codes for CASRIAGEDTQYF.

This clonotype was picked up a small number of times. This rearrangement joins TRBV29-1 to TRBJ2-7, with D perhaps matching TRBD1 (6 bases). CDR3 length: 11 amino acids. The germline gives CDR1 SQVTM, CDR2 ANQGSEA. V was clipped by 6 bases and J by 6 bases, with 12 bases between them. In DNA form, the CDR3 reads TGCAGCGTCCTAACAGGGACCGAGCAGTACTTC. As protein: CSVLTGTEQYF.

V is TRBV5-4 and J is TRBJ1-1; 7 bases map to TRBD1. Per germline, CDR1 SGHNT and CDR2 YYREEE (reference sequence). The CDR3 runs 16 residues. Germline trimming cut 0 bases from V and 2 bases from J; bases unmatched to any gene: 7. The DNA for the CDR3 is TGTGCCAGCAGCTTGGGTTCCGGGACAGCAAACACTGAAGCTTTCTTT. Amino acid sequence: CASSLGSGTANTEAFF.

The chain couples TRBV12-5 to TRBJ2-1, with 7 bases matching TRBD1. The length of the CDR3 is 15 residues. Germline CDR1 and CDR2: LGHNT and FRNRAP. J was trimmed by 9 bases and V by 4 bases; bases with no gene match: 12. The CDR3 nucleotides read TGTGCTAGTGGTTCCCCGACAGGGACGGGCGGTGAGCAGTTCTTC. Its protein product is CASGSPTGTGGEQFF.

The chain recombines TRBV28 with TRBJ2-6; D unclear. The CDR3 runs to 15 residues. Germline-derived CDR1 and CDR2 are MDHEN and SYDVKM. Trimming pared 5 bases from V and 0 bases from J, leaving 8 bases between. The CDR3 here is CASSPQSSGANVLTF. The CDR3 DNA reads TGTGCCAGCAGTCCCCAAAGCTCTGGGGCCAACGTCCTGACTTTC.

The chain recombines TRBV7-9 with TRBJ2-5, with D tentatively TRBD1 or TRBD2 (5 bases each). Trimming stripped 5 bases from V and 2 bases from J, with 12 bases between. The CDR3 consists of 14 residues. Germline lookup yields CDR1 SEHNR and CDR2 FQNEAQ (reference sequence). CDR3 loop: CASSRNGAQETQYF. CDR3 in DNA: TGTGCCAGCAGCAGGAACGGGGCTCAAGAGACCCAGTACTTC.

This chain's CDR3 is CASSLYPGDPYEQYF. For the CDR3, the DNA is TGTGCCAGCAGTTTATACCCGGGGGATCCCTACGAGCAGTACTTC. The gene calls are TRBV27 and TRBJ2-7; TRBD2 might be the D (6 bases). The germline V gene has CDR1 MNHEY and CDR2 SMNVEV (reference sequence). V lost 1 base to trimming and J lost 2 bases, with 12 bases between them. CDR3 length: 15 residues.

V usage is TRBV30 and J usage is TRBJ1-5; D not certain. Trimming stripped 0 bases from V and 7 bases from J, with 13 bases between. Germline V lookup: CDR1 GTSNPN, CDR2 SVGIG (reference sequence). The CDR3 has 14 amino acids. The CDR3 DNA is TGTGCCTGGAGTGTACGCGAAGGGTGGCAGCCCCAGCATTTT. The encoded protein is CAWSVREGWQPQHF.

CDR3 protein: CASSARQFSYEQYF. CDR3 bases: TGTGCCAGCAGCGCCCGACAGTTCTCCTACGAGCAGTACTTC. The J gene is TRBJ2-7, the V gene TRBV3-1, with D possibly matching TRBD1 (5 bases). Germline CDR1 reads LGHDT; CDR2 reads YNNKEL (reference sequence). The CDR3 is 14 residues long. The V and J ends lost 5 bases and 0 bases respectively, with 11 bases between them.

The chain joins TRBV20-1 to TRBJ2-1; D remains unclear. The CDR3 loop spans 12 amino acids. Per germline, CDR1 DFQATT and CDR2 SNEGSKA (reference sequence). V lost 6 bases and J lost 7, with 13 bases in between. The chain's CDR3 is CSAEVLRNEQFF. The CDR3 nucleotides read TGCAGTGCCGAGGTACTACGAAATGAGCAGTTCTTC.

This clonotype has more than one count but fewer than ten. The V and J genes are TRBV9 and TRBJ1-2; TRBD1 matches 9 bases. Germline lookup yields CDR1 SGDLS and CDR2 YYNGEE. This CDR3 is built from 15 residues. V trimming: 4 bases; J trimming: 2 bases; junction bases outside the gene matches: 6. This CDR3 reads CASSPGTGSNYGYTF. Written as DNA, the CDR3 is TGTGCCAGCAGCCCCGGGACAGGGTCAAACTATGGCTACACCTTC.

V and J are TRBV20-1 and TRBJ2-7; 9 bases line up with TRBD1. Germline CDR1 reads DFQATT; CDR2 reads SNEGSKA (reference sequence). CDR3 length: 13 residues. V was pared by 4 bases and J by 3 bases, with 4 bases of the junction left unmatched. CDR3 coding DNA: TGCAGTGCTACAACAGGGGGCCTCTACGAGCAGTACTTC. This codes for CSATTGGLYEQYF.

The rearrangement joins TRBV3-1 to TRBJ2-6, with D perhaps being TRBD1 or TRBD2 (5 bases each). CDR1 and CDR2 from the germline V gene are LGHDT and YNNKEL (reference sequence). V lost 4 bases and J 14 bases, leaving 12 bases between the germline ends. This CDR3 has 12 residues. CDR3 bases: TGTGCCAGCAGCCCGGGACCTACCATCCTGACTTTC. Its protein is CASSPGPTILTF.

This chain uses TRBV20-1 with TRBJ2-7; 7 bases agree with TRBD1. The germline V gene has CDR1 DFQATT and CDR2 SNEGSKA (reference sequence). V shed 3 bases and J 2 bases; nucleotides not matched to a gene: 7. This CDR3 has 14 residues. CDR3 sequence (DNA): TGCAGTGCTAGGTTACAGGGGACCCCCTACGAGCAGTACTTC. It yields the protein CSARLQGTPYEQYF.

The chain recombines TRBV19 with TRBJ1-6; D is unclear. This CDR3 spans 13 amino acids. Germline assignment: CDR1 LNHDA and CDR2 SQIVND (reference sequence). V was trimmed by 4 bases and J by 10 bases, leaving 11 bases between them. The CDR3 spells CASSTDRWSPLHF. In DNA, the CDR3 is TGTGCCAGTAGTACCGATAGGTGGTCACCCCTCCACTTT.

The chain joins TRBV20-1 to TRBJ2-5; D perhaps matches TRBD1 (5 bases). Germline V gene data show CDR1 as DFQATT and CDR2 as SNEGSKA (reference sequence). The CDR3 sequence is 12 residues long. V was trimmed by 6 bases and J by 4 bases, leaving 12 bases between them. In DNA, the CDR3 is TGCAGTGCACGGACACCGAGAGAGACCCAGTACTTC. Translation: CSARTPRETQYF.

The chain uses TRBV6-1 and TRBJ2-5; 10 bases are shared with TRBD1. This CDR3 comprises 17 residues. Losses at the gene ends were 6 bases for V and 5 bases for J; bases not matched to a gene: 15. Per germline, CDR1 MNHNS and CDR2 SASEGT. The CDR3 sequence: CASRPGTGVFVAETQYF. Written as DNA, the CDR3 is TGTGCCAGCAGACCCGGGACAGGGGTATTTGTTGCGGAGACCCAGTACTTC.

The chain carries TRBV20-1 and TRBJ2-4, with TRBD1 as a possible D gene (5 bases). Per germline, CDR1 DFQATT and CDR2 SNEGSKA (reference sequence). Trimming left V 6 bases short and J 0 bases short, with 9 bases between. This CDR3 is 13 amino acids long. The CDR3 protein is CSAIDRAKNIQYF. The CDR3 region has the DNA TGCAGTGCCATCGACAGAGCCAAAAACATTCAGTACTTC.

This chain uses TRBV7-2 with TRBJ1-2; D unclear. Germline loops: CDR1 SGHTA, CDR2 FQGNSA. The CDR3 length is 12 residues. Between the trimmed V and J ends, which lost 0 bases and 4 bases, there was a span of 3 bases. The CDR3 DNA reads as TGTGCCAGCAGCTTAGCCGTCTATGGCTACACCTTC. Translating it yields CASSLAVYGYTF.